Listed below are T cell receptor beta chains from one sample, sequenced in a study of CD8+CD57+ T cells in acquired aplastic anemia. TCRdb processed the reads anew with MiXCR; each CDR3 protein has one entry. The table shows over 150,000 distinct CDR3 sequences, with roughly 65% occurring only once. The sample taken for sequencing was sorted CD4+, CD8+, or CD8+CD57+ T cells (not recorded which) from PBMCs. These receptors were collected from a human donor with aplastic anemia. CDR3s leave out the opening cysteine and the closing phenylalanine or tryptophan. The D gene is left open where the match is weak.

v_call,d_call,j_call,cdr3_aa
TRBV10-3,TRBD1,TRBJ1-3,AISESTGTGNTIY
TRBV10-3,TRBD1,TRBJ2-3,AISAIPTGGSDTQY
TRBV14,.,TRBJ2-4,ASSQGSLAKNIQY
TRBV10-3,.,TRBJ2-7,AISESLYQEQY
TRBV10-1,TRBD2,TRBJ2-7,ASSVGLGYEQY
TRBV10-3,TRBD1,TRBJ2-1,AISEDRDPPNSYNEQF
TRBV19,.,TRBJ1-5,ASSDTGQGQPQH
TRBV20-1,TRBD1,TRBJ1-5,SARQGGQPQH
TRBV7-7,.,TRBJ1-1,ASSQRGDGTEAF
TRBV20-1,.,TRBJ2-7,SARLAAGSSYEQY
TRBV7-2,.,TRBJ2-3,ASSSLIDTQY
TRBV19,.,TRBJ1-6,ASSITGIRSPLH
TRBV5-1,.,TRBJ2-7,ASSLFGNEQY
TRBV20-1,.,TRBJ1-5,SANSEGAKPQH
TRBV19,.,TRBJ2-3,ASRQIDTDTQY
TRBV10-3,TRBD1,TRBJ2-7,AISEPRDRVSEQY
TRBV12-3/TRBV12-4,TRBD2,TRBJ2-1,ASSLAGGSNEQF
TRBV7-9,.,TRBJ1-5,ASSLEGVAGQPQH
TRBV9,.,TRBJ1-6,ASSVAGWQELH
TRBV5-8,TRBD1,TRBJ2-5,ASRPGQGQETQY
TRBV9,.,TRBJ2-5,ASSTQYQETQY
TRBV20-1,.,TRBJ1-4,SARDPGGPNEKLF
TRBV2,.,TRBJ2-3,ASSDYRTFTDTQY
TRBV12-3/TRBV12-4,.,TRBJ2-7,ASSLALGPGEQY
TRBV7-9,TRBD1,TRBJ1-6,ASSLNAGQGGSPLH
TRBV29-1,TRBD1,TRBJ1-2,SVDGRGQGYT